The entry below describes one T cell receptor beta chain. Its antigen is currently unknown. Per the germline V gene, CDR1 is SGHTA and CDR2 is FQGNSA. Germline trimming cut 5 bases from V and 5 bases from J; bases unmatched to any gene: 11. The CDR3 runs 15 residues. Profiling relied on immunoSEQ multiplex PCR, and the TCRdb table lists in-frame clones only, not all of them. This table has 150,000 to 200,000 clones, 81% appearing once. The entry originates in a study of cytotoxic CD8 clonotypes in ibrutinib-treated CLL. Study as a whole: After a median around 12 months on treatment (6 to 36), response samples were drawn. Regarding the study as a whole: Public clonotypes, found uncommonly, either contracted or stayed stable on treatment. Against age-matched healthy donors, baseline clonality ran higher and tracked circulating CD8+ T-cell counts.

The gene calls are TRBV7-2 and TRBJ1-2, with 7 bases that match TRBD1. The TCR comes from a human donor with chronic lymphocytic leukemia. The input for sequencing was PBMCs, taken after 12 months of ibrutinib treatment. This chain's CDR3 is CASSPDRTIRYGYTF. The CDR3 DNA sequence: TGTGCCAGCAGCCCGGACAGGACCATCCGGTATGGCTACACCTTC.